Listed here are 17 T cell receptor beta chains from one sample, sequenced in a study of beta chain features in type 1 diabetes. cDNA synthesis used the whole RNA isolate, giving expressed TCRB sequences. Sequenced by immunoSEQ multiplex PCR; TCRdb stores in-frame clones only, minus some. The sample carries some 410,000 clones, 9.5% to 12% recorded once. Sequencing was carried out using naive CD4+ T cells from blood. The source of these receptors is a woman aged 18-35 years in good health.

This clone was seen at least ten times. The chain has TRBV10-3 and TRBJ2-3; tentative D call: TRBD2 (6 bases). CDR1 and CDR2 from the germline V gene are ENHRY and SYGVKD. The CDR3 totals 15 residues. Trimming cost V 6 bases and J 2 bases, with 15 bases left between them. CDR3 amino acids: CAISGGAGTTDTQYF. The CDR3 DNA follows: TGTGCCATCAGCGGCGGTGCGGGAACCACAGATACGCAGTATTTT.

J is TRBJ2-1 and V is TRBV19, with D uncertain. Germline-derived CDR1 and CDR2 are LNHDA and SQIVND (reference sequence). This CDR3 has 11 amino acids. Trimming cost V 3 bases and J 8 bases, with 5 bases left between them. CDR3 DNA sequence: TGTGCCAGTAGTATCGGTGATGAGCAGTTCTTC. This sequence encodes CASSIGDEQFF.

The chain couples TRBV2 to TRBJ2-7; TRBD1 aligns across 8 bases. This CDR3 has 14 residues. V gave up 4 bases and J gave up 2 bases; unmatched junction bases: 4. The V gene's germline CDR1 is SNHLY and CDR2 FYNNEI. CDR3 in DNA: TGTGCCAGCAGTGGGGGGACAGGACCCTACGAGCAGTACGTC. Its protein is CASSGGTGPYEQYV.

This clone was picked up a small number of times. The DNA for the CDR3 is TGTGCCAGCAGCTTGAGACTAGCGGGAGTAGGATACAATGAGCAGTTCTTC. Its protein product is CASSLRLAGVGYNEQFF. The chain carries TRBV5-6 and TRBJ2-1; 12 bases line up with TRBD2. The CDR3 is made up of 17 amino acids. V lost 1 base to trimming and J lost 4 bases; unmatched junction nucleotides: 6. Per the germline V gene, CDR1 is SGHDT and CDR2 is YYEEEE.

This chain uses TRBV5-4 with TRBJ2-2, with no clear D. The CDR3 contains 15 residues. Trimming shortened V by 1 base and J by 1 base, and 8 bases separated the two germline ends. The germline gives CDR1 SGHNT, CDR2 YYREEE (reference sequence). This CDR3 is CASSLYSGNTGELFF. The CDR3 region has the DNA TGTGCCAGCAGCTTGTACTCAGGGAACACCGGGGAGCTGTTTTTT.

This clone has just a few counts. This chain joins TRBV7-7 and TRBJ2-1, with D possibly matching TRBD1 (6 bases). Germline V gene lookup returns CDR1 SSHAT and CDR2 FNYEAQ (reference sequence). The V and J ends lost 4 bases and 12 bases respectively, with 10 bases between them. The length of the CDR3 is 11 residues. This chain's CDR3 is CASSSGTRQFF. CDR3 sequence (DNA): TGTGCCAGCAGCTCAGGGACACGGCAGTTCTTC.

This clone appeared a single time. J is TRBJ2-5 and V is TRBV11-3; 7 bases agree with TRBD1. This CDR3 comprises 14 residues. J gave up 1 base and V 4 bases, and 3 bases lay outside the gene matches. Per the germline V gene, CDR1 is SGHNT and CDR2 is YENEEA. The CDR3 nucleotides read TGTGCCAGCAGCTCAGGACAGGCCCAAGAGACCCAGTACTTC. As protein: CASSSGQAQETQYF.

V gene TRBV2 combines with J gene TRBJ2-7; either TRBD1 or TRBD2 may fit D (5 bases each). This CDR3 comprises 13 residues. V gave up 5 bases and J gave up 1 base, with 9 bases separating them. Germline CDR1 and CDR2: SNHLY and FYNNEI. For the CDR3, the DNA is TGTGCCAGCAGTCGGGACGGATCCTACGAGCAGTACTTC. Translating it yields CASSRDGSYEQYF. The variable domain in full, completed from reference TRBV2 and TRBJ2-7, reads EPEVTQTPSHQVTQMGQEVILRCVPISNHLYFYWYRQILGQKVEFLVSFYNNEISEKSEIFDDQFSVERPDGSNFTLKIRSTKLEDSAMYFCASSRDGSYEQYFGPGTRLTVT.

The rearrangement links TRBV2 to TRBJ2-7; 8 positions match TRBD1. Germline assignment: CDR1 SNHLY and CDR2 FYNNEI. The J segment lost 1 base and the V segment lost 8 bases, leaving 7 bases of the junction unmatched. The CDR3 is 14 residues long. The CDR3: CASRNRTGSYEQYF. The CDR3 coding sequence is TGTGCCAGCCGTAATAGGACAGGGTCCTACGAGCAGTACTTC. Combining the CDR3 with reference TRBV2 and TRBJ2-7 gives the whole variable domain EPEVTQTPSHQVTQMGQEVILRCVPISNHLYFYWYRQILGQKVEFLVSFYNNEISEKSEIFDDQFSVERPDGSNFTLKIRSTKLEDSAMYFCASRNRTGSYEQYFGPGTRLTVT.

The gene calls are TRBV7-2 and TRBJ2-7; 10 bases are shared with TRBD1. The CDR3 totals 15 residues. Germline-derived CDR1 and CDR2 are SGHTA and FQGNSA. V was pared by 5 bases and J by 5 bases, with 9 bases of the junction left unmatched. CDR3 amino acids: CASSRPGQGRDEQYF. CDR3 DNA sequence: TGTGCCAGCAGCAGGCCGGGACAGGGGAGGGACGAGCAGTACTTC.

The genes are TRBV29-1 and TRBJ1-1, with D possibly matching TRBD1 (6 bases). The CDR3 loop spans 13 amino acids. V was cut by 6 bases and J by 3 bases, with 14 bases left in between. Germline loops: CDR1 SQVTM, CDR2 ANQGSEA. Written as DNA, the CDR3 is TGCAGCGTGGTGACAGGAGGCCACACTGAAGCTTTCTTT. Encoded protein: CSVVTGGHTEAFF. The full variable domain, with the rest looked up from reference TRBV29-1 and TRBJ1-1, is SAVISQKPSRDICQRGTSLTIQCQVDSQVTMMFWYRQQPGQSLTLIATANQGSEATYESGFVIDKFPISRPNLTFSTLTVSNMSPEDSSIYLCSVVTGGHTEAFFGQGTRLTVV.

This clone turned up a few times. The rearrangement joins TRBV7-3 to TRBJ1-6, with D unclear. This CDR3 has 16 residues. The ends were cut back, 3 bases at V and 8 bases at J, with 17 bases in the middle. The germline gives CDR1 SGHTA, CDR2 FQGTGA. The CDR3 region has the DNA TGTGCCAGCAGCTTTCACATCGGACGGACCCATTCACCCCTCCACTTT. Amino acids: CASSFHIGRTHSPLHF.

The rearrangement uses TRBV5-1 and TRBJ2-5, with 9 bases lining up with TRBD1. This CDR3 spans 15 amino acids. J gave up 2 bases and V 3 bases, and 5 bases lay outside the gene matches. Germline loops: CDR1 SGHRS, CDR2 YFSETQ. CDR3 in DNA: TGCGCCAGCAGCTCTCTCGGGACAGGGCAAGAGACCCAGTACTTC. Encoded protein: CASSSLGTGQETQYF.

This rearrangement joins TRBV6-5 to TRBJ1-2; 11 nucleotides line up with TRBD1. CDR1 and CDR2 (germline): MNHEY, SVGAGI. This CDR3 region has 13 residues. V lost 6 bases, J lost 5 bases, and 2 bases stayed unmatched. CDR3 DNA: TGTGCCAGCAGAAGGGACAGGGGGTATGGCTACACCTTC. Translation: CASRRDRGYGYTF.

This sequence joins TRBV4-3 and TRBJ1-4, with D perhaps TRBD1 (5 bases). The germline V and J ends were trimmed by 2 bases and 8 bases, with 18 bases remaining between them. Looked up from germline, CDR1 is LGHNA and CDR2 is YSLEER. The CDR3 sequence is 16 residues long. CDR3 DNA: TGCGCCAGCAGCCAACAGGGAAACGTGATCGAGGAAAAACTGTTTTTT. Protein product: CASSQQGNVIEEKLFF.

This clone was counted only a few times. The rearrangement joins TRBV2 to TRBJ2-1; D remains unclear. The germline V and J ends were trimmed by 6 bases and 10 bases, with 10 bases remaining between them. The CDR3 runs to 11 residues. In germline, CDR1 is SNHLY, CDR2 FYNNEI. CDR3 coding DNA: TGTGCCAGCAGAGTGCTTGGGGAGCAGTTCTTC. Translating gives CASRVLGEQFF.

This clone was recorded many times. The CDR3 sequence: CASSETGLGETQYF. CDR3 DNA: TGTGCCAGCAGTGAAACAGGGCTTGGAGAGACCCAGTACTTC. The V gene is TRBV25-1, the J gene TRBJ2-5; D is perhaps TRBD1 (6 bases). Germline values: CDR1 MGHDK, CDR2 SYGVNS. This CDR3 contains 14 residues. V lost 2 bases and J 4 bases, leaving 11 bases between the germline ends.